Here is one T cell receptor beta chain with its context. What it binds is unknown. Profiled with immunoSEQ multiplex PCR; TCRdb holds only in-frame clones, not every one. The sample holds around 63,000 clones; 70% to 80% are singletons and the top ten take approximately 15%. The data derive from a study of radiotherapy plus CTLA-4 blockade in lung cancer. Treatment of patients with chemo-refractory metastatic non-small-cell lung cancer consisted of focal radiation plus CTLA-4 blockade with ipilimumab. Study results and limitations: Researchers report tumor-derived TCR clones expanding in blood after radiotherapy plus ipilimumab.

This receptor was obtained from a human donor with non-small cell lung cancer whose response to radiotherapy plus ipilimumab could not be evaluated. Some clones in this sample may be carry-over from other donors' samples. This sample comprised peripheral blood, obtained from a patient treated with radiotherapy plus ipilimumab.

The CDR3 is CASSSLAGIIQDTQYF. The CDR3 nucleotides read TGTGCCAGCAGTTCTCTAGCGGGGATAATTCAAGATACGCAGTATTTT. The genes are TRBV2 and TRBJ2-3, with 9 nucleotides matching TRBD2. J lost 5 bases, V lost 5 bases, and 11 bases had no gene match. CDR3 size: 16 residues. CDR1 and CDR2 (germline): SNHLY, FYNNEI.